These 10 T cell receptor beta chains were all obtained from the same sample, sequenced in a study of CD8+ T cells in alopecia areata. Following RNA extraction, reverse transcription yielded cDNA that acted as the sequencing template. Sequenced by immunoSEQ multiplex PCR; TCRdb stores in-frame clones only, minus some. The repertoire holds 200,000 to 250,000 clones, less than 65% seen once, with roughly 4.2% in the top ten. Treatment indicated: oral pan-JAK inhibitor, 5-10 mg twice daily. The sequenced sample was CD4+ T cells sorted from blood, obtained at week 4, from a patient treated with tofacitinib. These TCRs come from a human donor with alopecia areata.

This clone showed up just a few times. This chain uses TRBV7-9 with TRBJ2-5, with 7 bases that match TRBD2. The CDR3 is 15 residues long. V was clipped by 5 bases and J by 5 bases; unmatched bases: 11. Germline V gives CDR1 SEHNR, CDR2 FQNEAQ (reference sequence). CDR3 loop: CASSAAATSRETQYF. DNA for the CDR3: TGTGCCAGCAGCGCCGCCGCGACTAGCAGGGAGACCCAGTACTTC.

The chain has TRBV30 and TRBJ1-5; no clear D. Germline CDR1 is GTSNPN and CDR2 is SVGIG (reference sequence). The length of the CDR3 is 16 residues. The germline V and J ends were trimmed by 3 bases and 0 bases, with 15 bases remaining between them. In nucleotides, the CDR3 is TGTGCCTGGAGCTCCGTTGCCTCGTATAGCAATCAGCCCCAGCATTTT. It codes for CAWSSVASYSNQPQHF.

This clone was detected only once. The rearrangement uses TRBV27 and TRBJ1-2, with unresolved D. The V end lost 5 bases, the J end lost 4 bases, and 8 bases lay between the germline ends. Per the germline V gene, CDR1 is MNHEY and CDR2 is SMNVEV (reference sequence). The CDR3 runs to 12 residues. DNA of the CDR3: TGTGCCAGCAGTCTTGTGGCCTATGGCTACACCTTC. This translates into CASSLVAYGYTF.

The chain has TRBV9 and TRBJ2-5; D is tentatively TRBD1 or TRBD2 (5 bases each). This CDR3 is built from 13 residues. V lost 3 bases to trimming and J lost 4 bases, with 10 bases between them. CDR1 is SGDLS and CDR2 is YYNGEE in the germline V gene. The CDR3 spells CASSAGGGETQYF. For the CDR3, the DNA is TGTGCCAGCAGCGCTGGTGGGGGAGAGACCCAGTACTTC.

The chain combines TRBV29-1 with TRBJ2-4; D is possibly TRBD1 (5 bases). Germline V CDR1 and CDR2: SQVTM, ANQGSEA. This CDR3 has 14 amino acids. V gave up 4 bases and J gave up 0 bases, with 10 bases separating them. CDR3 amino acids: CSVGQTLAKNIQYF. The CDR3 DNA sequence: TGCAGCGTTGGACAGACTTTAGCCAAAAACATTCAGTACTTC. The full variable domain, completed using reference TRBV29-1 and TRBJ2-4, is SAVISQKPSRDICQRGTSLTIQCQVDSQVTMMFWYRQQPGQSLTLIATANQGSEATYESGFVIDKFPISRPNLTFSTLTVSNMSPEDSSIYLCSVGQTLAKNIQYFGAGTRLSVL.

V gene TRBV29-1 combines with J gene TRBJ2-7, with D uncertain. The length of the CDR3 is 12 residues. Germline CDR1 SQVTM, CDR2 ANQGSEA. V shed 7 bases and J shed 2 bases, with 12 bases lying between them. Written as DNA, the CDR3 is TGCAGCGCCGTGGGGATACCCTACGAGCAGTACTTC. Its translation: CSAVGIPYEQYF.

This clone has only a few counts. Written as DNA, the CDR3 is TGCGCCAGCAGCTGGGGCGGGGCAAGCACAGATACGCAGTATTTT. This codes for CASSWGGASTDTQYF. V is TRBV5-1 and J is TRBJ2-3; D perhaps matches TRBD2 (6 bases). The germline CDR1 and CDR2 sequences are SGHRS and YFSETQ. The V end lost 3 bases, the J end lost 0 bases, and 11 bases lay between the germline ends. This CDR3 has 15 residues.

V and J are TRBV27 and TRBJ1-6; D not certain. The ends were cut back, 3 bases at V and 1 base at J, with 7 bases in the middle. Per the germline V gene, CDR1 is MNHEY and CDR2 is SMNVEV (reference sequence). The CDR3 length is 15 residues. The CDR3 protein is CASSFEGSYNSPLHF. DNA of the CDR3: TGTGCCAGCAGTTTTGAGGGTTCCTATAATTCACCCCTCCACTTT.

This CDR3 reads CARPTGLQETQYF. CDR3 sequence (DNA): TGTGCCAGGCCTACAGGGTTGCAAGAGACCCAGTACTTC. This chain connects TRBV6-7 to TRBJ2-5, with D possibly matching TRBD1 (6 bases). TRBV6-7 qualifies as an ORF whose function is uncertain. Trimming pared 9 bases from V and 2 bases from J, leaving 13 bases between. The CDR3 has 13 residues.

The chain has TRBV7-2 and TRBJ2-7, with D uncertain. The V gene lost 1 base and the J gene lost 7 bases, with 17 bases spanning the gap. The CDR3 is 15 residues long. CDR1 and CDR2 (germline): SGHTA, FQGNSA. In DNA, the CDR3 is TGTGCCAGCAGCTTAGAAGTCGGCTCGAGGCGAGAGCAGTACTTC. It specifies CASSLEVGSRREQYF.